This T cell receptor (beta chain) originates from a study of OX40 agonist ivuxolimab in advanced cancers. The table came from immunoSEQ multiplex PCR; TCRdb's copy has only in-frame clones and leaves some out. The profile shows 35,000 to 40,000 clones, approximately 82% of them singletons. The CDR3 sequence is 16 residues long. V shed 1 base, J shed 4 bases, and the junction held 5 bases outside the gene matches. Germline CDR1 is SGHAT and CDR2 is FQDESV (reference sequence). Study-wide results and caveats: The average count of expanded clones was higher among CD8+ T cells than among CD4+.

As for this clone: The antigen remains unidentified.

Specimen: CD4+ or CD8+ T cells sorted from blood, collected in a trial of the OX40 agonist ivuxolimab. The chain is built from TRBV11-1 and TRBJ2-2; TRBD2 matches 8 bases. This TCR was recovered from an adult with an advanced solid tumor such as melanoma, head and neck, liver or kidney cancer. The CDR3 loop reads CASSLVSLAGTGELFF. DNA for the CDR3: TGTGCCAGCAGCTTAGTTTCGCTAGCGGGCACCGGGGAGCTGTTTTTT.